The entry below gives a single T cell receptor beta chain sequence along with its context. What it binds is unknown. Trimming took off 6 bases at V and 2 bases at J, with 17 bases between the two ends. Germline V gene sequence: CDR1 KGHDR, CDR2 SFDVKD. This CDR3 spans 16 amino acids. These data are taken from a study of human T cells and chemical hapten exposure. Study-level background: Weekly scalp doses of diphenylcyclopropenone were given to patients during the approximately 25-week study. Patch testing placed 0.01% DPC on the upper back, with readings at 6 days. Small pooled library volume differences mainly caused per-sample TCR yield variation.

Each CDR3 protein gets one entry after TCRdb re-called the RACE reads with MiXCR. The sample records 80,000 to 100,000 distinct CDR3 sequences, 10% to 11% being singletons. Points from the study as a whole: Versus controls, expanded TCRs had significantly more large CDR3 similarity clusters.

Documented time point: pre-sensitization, week 0. Treatment: therapeutic diphenylcyclopropenone sensitization with weekly scalp DPC. The rearrangement uses TRBV24-1 and TRBJ2-3; D perhaps matches TRBD1 (6 bases). The receptor's source is a woman aged 55-69 years with alopecia areata. Some clones in this sample may be carry-over from other donors' samples. The specimen comprised whole blood, sampled in connection with sensitization to the hapten diphenylcyclopropenone (DPC). For the CDR3, the DNA is TGTGCCACCAGTCCTACAAAAGGACAGCACACAGATACGCAGTATTTT. Protein: CATSPTKGQHTDTQYF.